These 21 T cell receptor beta chains originate from one sample sequenced in a study of early T cells in non-severe SARS-CoV-2 infection. Each CDR3 protein is one row after TCRdb ran MiXCR on the 5' RACE reads. The profile shows about 83,000 distinct CDR3 sequences, over 9.5% of them singletons. Sequences were derived from whole blood, sampled at baseline. Receptor source: an adult who was a healthcare worker with PCR-confirmed SARS-CoV-2 infection or an uninfected control (not recorded which).

The chain is built from TRBV20-1 and TRBJ2-7; D remains unclear. Per the germline V gene, CDR1 is DFQATT and CDR2 is SNEGSKA (reference sequence). This CDR3 region has 11 residues. CDR3 in amino acids: CSAANSYEQYF. Written as DNA, the CDR3 is TGCAGCGCCGCGAATTCCTACGAGCAGTACTTC.

The chain joins TRBV12-3 or TRBV12-4 to TRBJ1-3; D is perhaps TRBD1 (5 bases). V shed 3 bases and J shed 9 bases, with 12 bases lying between them. There are 13 residues in the CDR3. CDR3 in amino acids: CASSFPRRGTIYF. CDR3 nucleotides: TGTGCCAGCAGTTTTCCCAGAAGGGGCACCATATATTTT.

The sample holds a few counts of this clonotype. V gene TRBV28 combines with J gene TRBJ1-6, with a tentative D call TRBD1 (5 bases). Trimming removed 5 bases at V and 0 bases at J, with 23 bases between. The CDR3 runs 20 residues. Germline values: CDR1 MDHEN, CDR2 SYDVKM. DNA for the CDR3: TGTGCCAGCAGTGAGGGACCGCCTAGGATCGTAAGCTCCTATAATTCACCCCTCCACTTT. Protein sequence: CASSEGPPRIVSSYNSPLHF.

This clonotype was seen at least ten times. J is TRBJ1-5 and V is TRBV21-1; the table's D call of TRBD1 was not tested on the DNA. TRBV21-1 is a pseudogene locus. This CDR3 has 13 amino acids. The CDR3 coding sequence is TGTGCCTTCCCCTCGGGTAGCAATCAGCCCCAGCATTTT. Translated, it gives CAFPSGSNQPQHF.

This clonotype was counted ten times or more. V and J are TRBV11-2 and TRBJ2-3, with 12 bases fitting TRBD2. Germline CDR1 and CDR2: SGHAT and FQNNGV. J was trimmed by 1 base and V by 4 bases; bases with no gene match: 6. The CDR3 length is 17 residues. CDR3 sequence: CASSSRLAGVGTDTQYF. In DNA form, the CDR3 reads TGTGCCAGCAGCTCCCGACTAGCGGGAGTGGGCACAGATACGCAGTATTTT.

The sample holds many counts of this clonotype. This chain connects TRBV7-6 to TRBJ2-1; D perhaps matches TRBD2 (6 bases). V was trimmed by 5 bases and J by 2 bases, leaving 16 bases between them. The CDR3 contains 16 residues. Per the germline V gene, CDR1 is SGHVS and CDR2 is FNYEAQ. As DNA, the CDR3 is TGTGCCAGCAGCCACTTAGGCGGGGCCACCTACAATGAGCAGTTCTTC. Translation: CASSHLGGATYNEQFF.

This chain connects TRBV2 to TRBJ2-3, with 8 nucleotides matching TRBD2. V was clipped by 5 bases and J by 7 bases; unmatched bases: 8. The germline CDR1 and CDR2 sequences are SNHLY and FYNNEI. The CDR3 contains 14 residues. The CDR3 DNA reads TGTGCCAGCAGTCCGGGACTAGTACTAAATACGCAGTATTTT. It is translated as CASSPGLVLNTQYF. The entire variable domain, with the rest obtained from reference TRBV2 and TRBJ2-3, is as follows: EPEVTQTPSHQVTQMGQEVILRCVPISNHLYFYWYRQILGQKVEFLVSFYNNEISEKSEIFDDQFSVERPDGSNFTLKIRSTKLEDSAMYFCASSPGLVLNTQYFGPGTRLTVL.

This clonotype was seen a few times. J is TRBJ2-3 and V is TRBV27; D tentatively fits TRBD1 or TRBD2 (6 bases each). Trimming cost V 9 bases and J 2 bases, with 15 bases left between them. Looked up from germline, CDR1 is MNHEY and CDR2 is SMNVEV (reference sequence). This CDR3 has 14 residues. CDR3 residues: CARTMGGPTDTQYF. In nucleotides, the CDR3 is TGTGCCAGGACGATGGGGGGCCCCACAGATACGCAGTATTTT.

The chain couples TRBV7-8 to TRBJ1-1; weak D call: TRBD1 (5 bases). Trimming took 0 bases from V and 0 from J, leaving 11 bases between them. The CDR3 is 16 residues long. Germline CDR1 reads SGHVS; CDR2 reads FQNEAQ. This CDR3 reads CASSLAQGFMNTEAFF. CDR3 in DNA: TGTGCCAGCAGCTTAGCGCAGGGTTTCATGAACACTGAAGCTTTCTTT.

This clonotype came up many times. This chain uses TRBV30 with TRBJ1-1; D ambiguous. The V and J ends lost 2 bases and 1 base respectively, with 8 bases between them. This CDR3 region has 13 residues. Germline assignment: CDR1 GTSNPN and CDR2 SVGIG (reference sequence). The CDR3 coding sequence is TGTGCCTGGAGTACTGACGAGAACACTGAAGCTTTCTTT. Translating gives CAWSTDENTEAFF.

This clonotype appeared many times. The chain is built from TRBV7-9 and TRBJ1-4; D gene uncertain. The germline CDR1 and CDR2 sequences are SEHNR and FQNEAQ (reference sequence). This CDR3 is 15 amino acids long. The V and J ends lost 1 base and 8 bases respectively, with 14 bases between them. CDR3 sequence (DNA): TGTGCCAGCAGCTTAGTAGGAGAAGGGCGGGAAAAACTGTTTTTT. Its translation is CASSLVGEGREKLFF.

V is TRBV2 and J is TRBJ2-7, with unresolved D. The germline V and J ends were trimmed by 7 bases and 6 bases, with 16 bases remaining between them. CDR1 and CDR2 (germline): SNHLY, FYNNEI. This CDR3 spans 13 amino acids. The CDR3 reads CASTPQPFGEQYF. The CDR3 DNA reads as TGTGCCAGCACACCCCAGCCCTTCGGCGAGCAGTACTTC.

This clonotype was counted at least ten times. The DNA of the CDR3 is TGTGCCAGCAGCTTAGTACGCGGGAAGAGGGACACAGCAGATACGCAGTATTTT. Residues: CASSLVRGKRDTADTQYF. The rearrangement links TRBV11-2 to TRBJ2-3; D is tentatively TRBD1 or TRBD2 (6 bases each). The CDR3 consists of 18 residues. Germline loops: CDR1 SGHAT, CDR2 FQNNGV. V shed 1 base and J shed 4 bases, with 21 bases lying between them. The variable domain in full, with the rest retrieved from reference TRBV11-2 and TRBJ2-3, is EAGVAQSPRYKIIEKRQSVAFWCNPISGHATLYWYQQILGQGPKLLIQFQNNGVVDDSQLPKDRFSAERLKGVDSTLKIQPAKLEDSAVYLCASSLVRGKRDTADTQYFGPGTRLTVL.

The rearrangement joins TRBV7-2 to TRBJ2-6; the D gene is possibly TRBD1 (6 bases). Germline CDR1 SGHTA, CDR2 FQGNSA. The CDR3 has 15 amino acids. The ends were cut back, 3 bases at V and 4 bases at J, with 10 bases in the middle. The CDR3 reads CASSFNRAGANVLTF. The CDR3, as DNA: TGTGCCAGCAGCTTCAACAGGGCCGGGGCCAACGTCCTGACTTTC.

By sample share, this clonotype is large. The rearrangement uses TRBV5-1 and TRBJ2-6; 9 bases align to TRBD2. Germline CDR1 reads SGHRS; CDR2 reads YFSETQ. V was clipped by 4 bases and J by 4 bases; unmatched bases: 9. The CDR3 has 17 residues. The CDR3 here is CASSPSPLAGGANVLTF. In DNA, the CDR3 is TGCGCCAGCAGCCCCTCCCCCCTAGCGGGGGGGGCCAACGTCCTGACTTTC.

The J gene is TRBJ1-1, the V gene TRBV12-3 or TRBV12-4; D remains ambiguous. V lost 2 bases to trimming and J lost 2 bases, with 6 bases between them. The CDR3 covers 13 residues. CDR3 in amino acids: CASSLKLNTEAFF. The CDR3 DNA reads as TGTGCCAGCAGTTTAAAGCTAAACACTGAAGCTTTCTTT.

The chain is built from TRBV19 and TRBJ2-2; 9 bases are shared with TRBD1. The CDR3 has 14 residues. CDR1 is LNHDA and CDR2 is SQIVND in the germline V gene (reference sequence). Losses at the gene ends were 8 bases for V and 5 bases for J; bases not matched to a gene: 6. The chain's CDR3 is CASLRDRVTGELFF. The CDR3 region has the DNA TGTGCCAGTCTCCGGGACAGGGTTACCGGGGAGCTGTTTTTT.

This clonotype has ten or more counts. The rearrangement joins TRBV2 to TRBJ2-5; D is unclear. CDR3 length: 14 residues. The ends were cut back, 3 bases at V and 0 bases at J, with 8 bases in the middle. The germline V gene has CDR1 SNHLY and CDR2 FYNNEI. CDR3: CASSEGDYQETQYF. The CDR3 nucleotides are TGTGCCAGCAGTGAGGGCGACTACCAAGAGACCCAGTACTTC.

The rearrangement joins TRBV28 to TRBJ2-1, with 8 bases lining up with TRBD2. CDR3 length: 14 residues. The ends lost 4 bases at V and 1 base at J; junction bases unmatched: 0. The germline V gene has CDR1 MDHEN and CDR2 SYDVKM. CDR3 in DNA: TGTGCCAGCAGTTCTAGCGGGTCCTACAATGAGCAGTTCTTC. Its translation is CASSSSGSYNEQFF.

The chain links TRBV20-1 to TRBJ1-4; no reliable D call. V lost 6 bases to trimming and J lost 0 bases, with 11 bases between them. Germline lookup yields CDR1 DFQATT and CDR2 SNEGSKA (reference sequence). This CDR3 comprises 14 residues. CDR3: CSALTEATNEKLFF. The CDR3 DNA is TGCAGTGCGCTCACAGAAGCAACTAATGAAAAACTGTTTTTT.

With respect to this clonotype: At one boundary the junction diverges from the germline segment, which might be a read error. The genes are TRBV27 and TRBJ2-5, with D maybe TRBD2 (5 bases). In germline, CDR1 is MNHEY, CDR2 SMNVEV (reference sequence). The CDR3 is made up of 14 amino acids. This chain's CDR3 is CASRSGRYQETKYF. CDR3 sequence (DNA): TGTGCCAGCAGGAGCGGCAGGTACCAAGAGACCAAGTACTTC.